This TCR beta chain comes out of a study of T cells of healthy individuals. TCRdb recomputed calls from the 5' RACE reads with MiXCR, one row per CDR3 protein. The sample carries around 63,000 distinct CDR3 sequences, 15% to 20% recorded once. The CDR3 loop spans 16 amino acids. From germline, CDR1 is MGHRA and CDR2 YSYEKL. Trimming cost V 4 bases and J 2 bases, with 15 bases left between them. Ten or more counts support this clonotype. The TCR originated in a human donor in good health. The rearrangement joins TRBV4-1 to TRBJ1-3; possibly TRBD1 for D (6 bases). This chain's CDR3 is CASSPRLAGAGNTIYF. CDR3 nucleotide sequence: TGCGCCAGCAGCCCAAGACTGGCAGGGGCTGGAAACACCATATATTTT.